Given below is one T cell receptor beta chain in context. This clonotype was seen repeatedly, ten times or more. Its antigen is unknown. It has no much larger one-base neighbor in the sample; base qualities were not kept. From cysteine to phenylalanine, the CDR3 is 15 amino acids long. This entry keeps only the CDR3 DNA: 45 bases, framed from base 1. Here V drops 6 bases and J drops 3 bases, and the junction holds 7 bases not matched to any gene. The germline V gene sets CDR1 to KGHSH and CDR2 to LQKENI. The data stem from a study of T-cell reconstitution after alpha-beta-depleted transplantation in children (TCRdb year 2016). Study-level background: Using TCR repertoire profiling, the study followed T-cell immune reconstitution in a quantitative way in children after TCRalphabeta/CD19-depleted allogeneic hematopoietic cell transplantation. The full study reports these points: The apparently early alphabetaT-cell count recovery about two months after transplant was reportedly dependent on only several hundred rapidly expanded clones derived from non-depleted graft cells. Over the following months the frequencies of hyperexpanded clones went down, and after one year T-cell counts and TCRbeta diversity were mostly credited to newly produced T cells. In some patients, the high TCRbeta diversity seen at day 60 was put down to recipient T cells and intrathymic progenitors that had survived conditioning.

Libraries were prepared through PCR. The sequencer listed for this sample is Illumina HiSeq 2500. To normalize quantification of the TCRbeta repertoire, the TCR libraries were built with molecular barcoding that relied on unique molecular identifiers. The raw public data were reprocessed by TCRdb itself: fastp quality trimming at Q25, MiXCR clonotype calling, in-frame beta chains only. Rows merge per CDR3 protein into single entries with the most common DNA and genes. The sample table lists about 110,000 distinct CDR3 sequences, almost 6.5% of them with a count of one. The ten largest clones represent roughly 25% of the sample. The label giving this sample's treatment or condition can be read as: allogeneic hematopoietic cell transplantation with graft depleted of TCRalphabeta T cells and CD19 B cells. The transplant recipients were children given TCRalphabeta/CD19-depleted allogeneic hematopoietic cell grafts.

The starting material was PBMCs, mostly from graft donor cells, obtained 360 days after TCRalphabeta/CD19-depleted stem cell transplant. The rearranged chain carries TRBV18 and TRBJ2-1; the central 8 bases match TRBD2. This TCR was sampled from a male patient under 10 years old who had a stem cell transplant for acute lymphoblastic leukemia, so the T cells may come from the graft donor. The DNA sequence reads TGTGCCAGCTCGCCGACGGGGGGGGACTACAATGAGCAGTTCTTC. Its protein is CASSPTGGDYNEQFF. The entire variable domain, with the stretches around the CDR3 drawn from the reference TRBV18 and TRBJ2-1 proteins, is NAGVMQNPRHLVRRRGQEARLRCSPMKGHSHVYWYRQLPEEGLKFMVYLQKENIIDESGMPKERFSAEFPKEGPSILRIQQVVRGDSAAYFCASSPTGGDYNEQFFGPGTRLTVL.